This T cell receptor (beta chain) was observed in a study of blood T cell repertoires in COVID-19. Study at large: The United States, Italy and Spain supplied acute and convalescent COVID-19 samples. T cells, B-cell-depleted T cells, or PBMCs supplied cDNA or gDNA.

CDR3 size: 15 residues. The J segment lost 5 bases and the V segment lost 1 base, leaving 7 bases of the junction unmatched. Germline assignment: CDR1 SGHRS and CDR2 YFSETQ. The method was immunoSEQ multiplex PCR; TCRdb's version includes in-frame clones alone and lacks a portion of them. Found here are 200,000 or so clones, around 90% of them singletons; the top ten hold approximately 3%. This clonotype was sampled from a man aged 55 to 69 with acute or convalescent COVID-19. The chain is built from TRBV5-1 and TRBJ2-5; 8 nucleotides match TRBD1. The sequencing input was peripheral blood. CDR3 in amino acids: CASSLSTGVTETQYF. The CDR3 region has the DNA TGCGCCAGCAGCTTGTCGACAGGGGTAACGGAGACCCAGTACTTC.